These 17 T cell receptor beta chains came from one sample sequenced in a study of blood T cell repertoires in COVID-19 (dated by TCRdb to between 2020 and 2021). The library was produced with the immunoSEQ multiplex PCR assay. TCRdb carries this immuneACCESS record with in-frame sequences only. Its versions omit some clonotypes, under half of them owing to an unresolved V gene in the studies checked, with the rest unexplained. This sample comprises roughly 90,000 clones, about 88% of them detected only once. Roughly 5.4% of the sample rests with the top ten. The sequenced sample consisted of peripheral blood. Receptor source: a man in his forties or fifties with acute or convalescent COVID-19.

V usage is TRBV7-9 and J usage is TRBJ1-1, with D perhaps matching TRBD1 (5 bases). The CDR3 length is 15 residues. With 4 bases removed from V and 1 base from J, the gap between germline ends came to 13 bases. Germline CDR1 SEHNR, CDR2 FQNEAQ (reference sequence). CDR3 protein: CASSYRTLANTEAFF. The CDR3 DNA is TGTGCCAGCAGCTACCGGACACTCGCGAACACTGAAGCTTTCTTT.

The chain employs TRBV7-2 and TRBJ2-7, with D unresolved. Germline V CDR1 and CDR2: SGHTA, FQGNSA. The length of the CDR3 is 14 residues. The V gene lost 5 bases and the J gene lost 7 bases, with 18 bases spanning the gap. Written as DNA, the CDR3 is TGTGCCAGCAGCCTTAACCCCCGGGTCGGGGAGCAGTACTTC. Translation: CASSLNPRVGEQYF.

The V call is TRBV5-4, the J call TRBJ1-6; 10 bases are a match to TRBD1. CDR3 length equals 15 residues. Germline CDR1 and CDR2: SGHNT and YYREEE (reference sequence). Trimming cost V 2 bases and J 8 bases; bases outside gene matches: 4. The CDR3 is CASSFGTGEHSPLHF. The CDR3 DNA sequence: TGTGCCAGCAGCTTTGGGACAGGGGAACATTCACCCCTCCACTTT.

CDR3 loop: CASSSDRLNQPQHF. The CDR3 bases are TGTGCCAGCAGCTCGGACAGGTTGAATCAGCCCCAGCATTTT. The rearrangement joins TRBV5-5 to TRBJ1-5, with 7 bases identical to TRBD1. Germline values: CDR1 SGHKS, CDR2 YYEKEE (reference sequence). After removal of 3 bases from V and 4 bases from J, the junction contained 4 bases not matched to a gene. This CDR3 has 14 amino acids.

The rearrangement joins TRBV2 to TRBJ2-5; D unresolved. The germline CDR1 and CDR2 sequences are SNHLY and FYNNEI. The V end was cut by 4 bases, the J end by 5 bases, with 8 bases between. This CDR3 contains 12 residues. CDR3 in DNA: TGTGCCAGCAGTGTTCTCCCGGAGACCCAGTACTTC. Translation: CASSVLPETQYF.

This clone was observed a handful of times. This chain connects TRBV18 to TRBJ1-1, with 9 bases identical to TRBD1. V shed 0 bases and J 6 bases; nucleotides not matched to a gene: 8. From germline, CDR1 is KGHSH and CDR2 LQKENI. The CDR3 has 16 residues. This CDR3 reads CASSPPGDRALPEAFF. The DNA of the CDR3 is TGTGCCAGCTCACCACCGGGGGACAGGGCTCTCCCTGAAGCTTTCTTT.

This chain uses TRBV4-3 with TRBJ1-4; 8 positions agree with TRBD1. This CDR3 comprises 16 residues. The V gene's germline CDR1 is LGHNA and CDR2 YSLEER. Unmatched junction bases numbered 6, after V lost 0 bases and J lost 6 bases. CDR3 DNA sequence: TGCGCCAGCAGCCAAGATACGGGACAGGCGCATGAAAAACTGTTTTTT. Encoded protein: CASSQDTGQAHEKLFF.

This clone occurred once. The chain uses TRBV27 and TRBJ1-1; 10 bases are shared with TRBD1. The V segment lost 4 bases and the J segment 4 bases; nucleotides outside the gene matches: 6. Germline V gene data show CDR1 as MNHEY and CDR2 as SMNVEV (reference sequence). CDR3 length equals 15 residues. CDR3 in DNA: TGTGCCAGCAGTTGTCTGGGACAGGGGTGCACTGAAGCTTTCTTT. Translating gives CASSCLGQGCTEAFF.

This clone has more than one count but fewer than ten. CDR3: CASRYRGMNTEAFF. CDR3 nucleotides: TGTGCCAGTCGATATAGGGGGATGAACACTGAAGCTTTCTTT. J is TRBJ1-1 and V is TRBV19; a weak D match, TRBD1 (6 bases). Trimming removed 8 bases from V and 0 bases from J, with 13 bases in between. Germline V lookup: CDR1 LNHDA, CDR2 SQIVND (reference sequence). This CDR3 is built from 14 residues.

The chain carries TRBV7-2 and TRBJ1-2; the D is unclear. CDR1 is SGHTA, CDR2 FQGNSA, per germline. The CDR3 totals 14 residues. Trimming removed 2 bases at V and 4 bases at J, with 11 bases between. The CDR3, as DNA: TGTGCCAGCAGCTTAATGGCGGGCCCCTATGGCTACACCTTC. Translating gives CASSLMAGPYGYTF.

The rearrangement joins TRBV19 to TRBJ2-5; the match to TRBD2 covers 8 bases. V was clipped by 3 bases and J by 5 bases; unmatched bases: 2. The germline V gene encodes CDR1 LNHDA and CDR2 SQIVND (reference sequence). The CDR3 spans 13 residues. The CDR3 bases are TGTGCCAGTAGTATCGGGAGGGCGGAGACCCAGTACTTC. Amino acid sequence: CASSIGRAETQYF. Filled out from reference TRBV19 and TRBJ2-5, the complete variable domain reads DGGITQSPKYLFRKEGQNVTLSCEQNLNHDAMYWYRQDPGQGLRLIYYSQIVNDFQKGDIAEGYSVSREKKESFPLTVTSAQKNPTAFYLCASSIGRAETQYFGPGTRLLVL.

CDR3: CASSFRGVQETQYF. CDR3 nucleotides: TGTGCCAGCAGCTTTCGGGGGGTCCAAGAGACCCAGTACTTC. The V and J genes are TRBV11-2 and TRBJ2-5; 7 bases are shared with TRBD2. V shed 3 bases, J shed 1 base, and the junction held 2 bases outside the gene matches. This CDR3 comprises 14 residues. CDR1 is SGHAT and CDR2 is FQNNGV in the germline V gene.

The chain has TRBV4-2 and TRBJ2-1; TRBD2 matches 10 bases. Trimming took 5 bases from V and 7 from J; bases not matched to a gene: 8. The germline V gene encodes CDR1 LGHNA and CDR2 YNFKEQ. The CDR3 runs to 15 residues. For the CDR3, the DNA is TGTGCCAGCAGCACCCAGCGGGGGGGCATGAATGAGCAGTTCTTC. This translates into CASSTQRGGMNEQFF.

This chain uses TRBV30 with TRBJ1-1; 8 bases line up with TRBD1. Per the germline V gene, CDR1 is GTSNPN and CDR2 is SVGIG (reference sequence). V trimming: 3 bases; J trimming: 7 bases; junction bases outside the gene matches: 25. This CDR3 is 19 amino acids long. The CDR3: CAWRLSSRTGTWGTIEAFF. CDR3 nucleotide sequence: TGTGCCTGGAGGCTATCTTCTCGGACAGGGACGTGGGGGACCATTGAAGCTTTCTTT.

The genes are TRBV11-2 and TRBJ1-6; a weak D match, TRBD1 (5 bases). This CDR3 contains 16 residues. Trimming shortened V by 2 bases and J by 10 bases, and 18 bases separated the two germline ends. From germline, CDR1 is SGHAT and CDR2 FQNNGV. The CDR3 DNA is TGTGCCAGCAGCTTATGGGGCAGGAGTACAGGCTCACCCCTCCACTTT. This encodes CASSLWGRSTGSPLHF. The entire variable domain, with the rest obtained from reference TRBV11-2 and TRBJ1-6, is as follows: EAGVAQSPRYKIIEKRQSVAFWCNPISGHATLYWYQQILGQGPKLLIQFQNNGVVDDSQLPKDRFSAERLKGVDSTLKIQPAKLEDSAVYLCASSLWGRSTGSPLHFGNGTRLTVT.

V is TRBV30 and J is TRBJ1-2; 8 nucleotides agree with TRBD1. Germline values: CDR1 GTSNPN, CDR2 SVGIG (reference sequence). The ends lost 1 base at V and 4 bases at J; junction bases unmatched: 2. The CDR3 spans 13 residues. CDR3 residues: CAWSGQGSYGYTF. CDR3 nucleotides: TGTGCCTGGAGTGGACAGGGGAGCTATGGCTACACCTTC.

In this sample, this clone turned up once. The chain carries TRBV3-1 (or the pseudogene TRBV3-2) and TRBJ2-7; 9 bases match TRBD1. Per the germline V gene, CDR1 is LGHDT and CDR2 is YNNKEL (reference sequence). The CDR3 is made up of 14 amino acids. V was clipped by 4 bases and J by 5 bases; unmatched bases: 6. The DNA for the CDR3 is TGTGCCAGCAGCCCCCGGGACAGGGAACACGAGCAGTACTTC. Translation gives CASSPRDREHEQYF.